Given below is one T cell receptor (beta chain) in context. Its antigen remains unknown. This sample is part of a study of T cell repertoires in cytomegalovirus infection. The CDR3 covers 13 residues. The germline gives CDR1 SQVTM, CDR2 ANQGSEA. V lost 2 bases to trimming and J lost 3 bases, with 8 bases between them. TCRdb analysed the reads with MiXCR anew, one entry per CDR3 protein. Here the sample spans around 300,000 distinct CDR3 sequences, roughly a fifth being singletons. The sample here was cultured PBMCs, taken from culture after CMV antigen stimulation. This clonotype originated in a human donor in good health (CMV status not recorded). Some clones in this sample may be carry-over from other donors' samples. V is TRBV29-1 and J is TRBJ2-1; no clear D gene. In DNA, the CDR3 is TGCAGCGTTGAAAAGAGAGACTACAATGAGCAGTTCTTC. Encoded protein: CSVEKRDYNEQFF.